A single sample gave rise to the 32 T cell receptor beta chains below, sequenced in a study of post-analysis software for immune sequencing data. General study results and limits: Patients used five TRBV segments, including TRBV5-6, TRBV5-1 and TRBV20-1, more often than controls.

Researchers reported that TCR beta cDNA libraries carried unique molecular identifiers. TCRdb re-derived calls from the PCR reads in MiXCR, one entry per CDR3 protein. The table lists 450,000 to 650,000 distinct CDR3 sequences, about 40% of them singletons, with more than 1.5% in the top ten. These receptors have no identified antigens. The specimen sequenced was blood. The receptors originated from a girl aged 10-17 years with multiple sclerosis.

The V and J genes are TRBV5-1 and TRBJ1-2, with 8 bases lining up with TRBD1. The CDR3 totals 15 residues. The germline V gene has CDR1 SGHRS and CDR2 YFSETQ. V lost 0 bases and J lost 7; bases outside the gene matches: 8. This CDR3 reads CASSLEARGRGGYTF. Written as DNA, the CDR3 is TGCGCCAGCAGCTTGGAAGCCAGGGGGCGAGGTGGCTACACCTTC.

This clonotype was recorded a few times. This chain connects TRBV7-9 to TRBJ2-7; a weak D match, TRBD2 (5 bases). This CDR3 spans 15 amino acids. Germline V gives CDR1 SEHNR, CDR2 FQNEAQ (reference sequence). V was trimmed by 7 bases and J by 3 bases, leaving 19 bases between them. The CDR3 nucleotides read TGTGCCAGCACGAAATCCTCGGGGAAGAACTACGAGCAGTACTTC. This gives the protein CASTKSSGKNYEQYF.

This clonotype was seen once. V is TRBV12-3 or TRBV12-4 and J is TRBJ2-2; D is unclear. Trimming stripped 6 bases from V and 0 bases from J, with 14 bases between. The CDR3 has 16 amino acids. The CDR3 spells CASSSPPLANTGELFF. Here the CDR3 DNA reads TGTGCCAGCAGCTCCCCCCCGCTGGCGAACACCGGGGAGCTGTTTTTT.

This clonotype was detected only a few times. The chain recombines TRBV29-1 with TRBJ2-5; D is possibly TRBD1 or TRBD2 (7 bases each). Germline V lookup: CDR1 SQVTM, CDR2 ANQGSEA. There are 16 residues in the CDR3. Trimming cost V 0 bases and J 4 bases, with 18 bases left between them. CDR3 DNA: TGCAGCGTTGAAGATCCCCAGGGGGGGCGCGGAGAGACCCAGTACTTC. It translates to CSVEDPQGGRGETQYF.

This clonotype was found a few times. V usage is TRBV29-1 and J usage is TRBJ2-7, with a tentative D call TRBD2 (5 bases). The CDR3 runs 15 residues. Looked up from germline, CDR1 is SQVTM and CDR2 is ANQGSEA. Trimming cost V 0 bases and J 0 bases, with 12 bases left between them. The CDR3 region is CSVEDFTGSSYEQYF. Here the CDR3 DNA reads TGCAGCGTTGAAGATTTTACGGGGAGCTCCTACGAGCAGTACTTC.

This clonotype was found a few times. The chain carries TRBV27 and TRBJ2-1; 8 bases align to TRBD2. J lost 4 bases, V lost 4 bases, and 12 bases had no gene match. Germline V gene data show CDR1 as MNHEY and CDR2 as SMNVEV (reference sequence). This CDR3 has 17 amino acids. The CDR3 is CASSSLKSGSGYNEQFF. CDR3 nucleotide sequence: TGTGCCAGCAGTTCCCTGAAGAGCGGGAGTGGGTACAATGAGCAGTTCTTC.

Only a few counts were recorded for this clonotype. The V call is TRBV20-1, the J call TRBJ2-3; D uncertain. Germline V gene data show CDR1 as DFQATT and CDR2 as SNEGSKA (reference sequence). This CDR3 contains 12 residues. The V and J ends lost 3 bases and 3 bases respectively, with 7 bases between them. In DNA form, the CDR3 reads TGCAGTGCTAGTGTCACGACAGATACGCAGTATTTT. This encodes CSASVTTDTQYF.

V is TRBV2 and J is TRBJ2-7; tentative D call: TRBD1 (5 bases). Looked up from germline, CDR1 is SNHLY and CDR2 is FYNNEI. The CDR3 length is 11 residues. V was clipped by 4 bases and J by 7 bases, with 8 bases between them. The CDR3, as DNA: TGTGCCAGCAGTGCAGGGATTGAGCAGTACTTC. Amino acid sequence: CASSAGIEQYF.

This chain uses TRBV9 with TRBJ1-1, with a weak D call TRBD1 (6 bases). Germline CDR1 reads SGDLS; CDR2 reads YYNGEE. The V gene lost 4 bases and the J gene lost 1 base, with 11 bases spanning the gap. The CDR3 length is 14 residues. The CDR3 here is CASSPQTGNTEAFF. Written as DNA, the CDR3 is TGTGCCAGCAGCCCCCAGACAGGGAACACTGAAGCTTTCTTT.

This chain joins TRBV20-1 and TRBJ2-7; 10 bases align to TRBD1. The CDR3 is 14 amino acids. V trimming: 6 bases; J trimming: 5 bases; junction bases outside the gene matches: 10. Germline CDR1 is DFQATT and CDR2 is SNEGSKA (reference sequence). The CDR3 DNA reads TGCAGTGCAGGCCGGGGACAGGGGTTGAACGAGCAGTACTTC. Amino acids: CSAGRGQGLNEQYF.

Only a few counts were recorded for this clonotype. An end of the junction differs from the germline gene, which may be a read error. This chain joins TRBV7-2 and TRBJ2-5; D is unclear. The CDR3 extends over 14 amino acids. Germline V gene lookup returns CDR1 SGHTA and CDR2 FQGNSA. This CDR3 reads CASSLMVQQENQYF. The DNA of the CDR3 is TGTGCCAGCAGCTTAATGGTTCAGCAAGAGAACCAGTACTTC.

The chain joins TRBV20-1 to TRBJ2-3; TRBD2 aligns across 14 bases. The CDR3 runs to 16 residues. V lost 1 base to trimming and J lost 6 bases; unmatched junction nucleotides: 6. In germline, CDR1 is DFQATT, CDR2 SNEGSKA (reference sequence). The CDR3 bases are TGCAGTGCTAGAGGGACTAGCGGGAGGCAAGTGGATACGCAGTATTTT. This gives the protein CSARGTSGRQVDTQYF.

Only a few counts were recorded for this clonotype. The chain couples TRBV12-3 or TRBV12-4 to TRBJ2-7; TRBD1 is a possible D gene (5 bases). CDR3 length equals 15 residues. Trimming took 6 bases from V and 2 from J, leaving 17 bases between them. CDR3 DNA sequence: TGTGCCAGCAGACCTCATGGGGCAGCTACCTACGAGCAGTACTTC. Its translation is CASRPHGAATYEQYF.

This clonotype was seen a few times. The chain uses TRBV10-3 and TRBJ2-7, with D possibly TRBD2 on 5 matching bases. V was trimmed by 6 bases and J by 0 bases, leaving 18 bases between them. Germline CDR1 reads ENHRY; CDR2 reads SYGVKD. The CDR3 spans 16 residues. The CDR3 sequence is CAISQPQREDSYEQYF. The CDR3 DNA reads TGTGCCATCAGCCAACCCCAGAGGGAAGACTCCTACGAGCAGTACTTC.

V gene TRBV6-6 combines with J gene TRBJ2-5; TRBD1 might be the D (5 bases). With 3 bases removed from V and 7 bases from J, the gap between germline ends came to 12 bases. This CDR3 is built from 13 residues. Germline V gene sequence: CDR1 MNHNY, CDR2 SVGAGI (reference sequence). CDR3 region: CASSYSLQGTQYF. CDR3 DNA sequence: TGTGCCAGCAGTTATTCCCTCCAGGGGACCCAGTACTTC.

With regard to this clonotype: At one end the junction does not follow the germline gene, possibly because of a read error. This rearrangement joins TRBV5-1 to TRBJ2-3; 8 bases map to TRBD1. CDR1 and CDR2 from the germline V gene are SGHRS and YFSETQ. The CDR3 has 13 amino acids. CDR3 residues: CASGQGSTGTQYF. DNA for the CDR3: TGCGCCAGCGGACAGGGTTCGACAGGTACGCAGTATTTT.

In nucleotides, the CDR3 is TGTGCCAGCAGTTACGACGTCTCTGGGGCCAACGTCCTGACTTTC. This translates into CASSYDVSGANVLTF. The V call is TRBV6-5, the J call TRBJ2-6; D not certain. Germline values: CDR1 MNHEY, CDR2 SVGAGI. The germline V and J ends were trimmed by 2 bases and 0 bases, with 5 bases remaining between them. The CDR3 is 15 amino acids.

This sequence joins TRBV5-1 and TRBJ2-3; D call uncertain. The length of the CDR3 is 13 residues. V lost 1 base to trimming and J lost 2 bases, with 5 bases between them. Germline V gives CDR1 SGHRS, CDR2 YFSETQ. The CDR3 loop reads CASSLPNTDTQYF. Written as DNA, the CDR3 is TGCGCCAGCAGCTTGCCAAACACAGATACGCAGTATTTT. The complete variable domain, with remaining parts taken from reference TRBV5-1 and TRBJ2-3, reads KAGVTQTPRYLIKTRGQQVTLSCSPISGHRSVSWYQQTPGQGLQFLFEYFSETQRNKGNFPGRFSGRQFSNSRSEMNVSTLELGDSALYLCASSLPNTDTQYFGPGTRLTVL.

This rearrangement joins TRBV9 to TRBJ2-3, with D maybe TRBD1 (5 bases). The CDR3 is made up of 16 amino acids. The germline gives CDR1 SGDLS, CDR2 YYNGEE. V lost 2 bases to trimming and J lost 2 bases, with 15 bases between them. The CDR3 reads CASSVSVQADTDTQYF. CDR3 DNA sequence: TGTGCCAGCAGCGTTTCTGTACAGGCAGACACAGATACGCAGTATTTT.

Here the CDR3 DNA reads TGTGCCAGCAGCTTAGCCGGGGCAGTGAACACTGAAGCTTTCTTT. It translates to CASSLAGAVNTEAFF. The rearrangement uses TRBV7-9 and TRBJ1-1; D perhaps matches TRBD1 (5 bases). With 0 bases removed from V and 0 bases from J, the gap between germline ends came to 8 bases. From germline, CDR1 is SEHNR and CDR2 FQNEAQ (reference sequence). The CDR3 runs 15 residues.

The chain has TRBV20-1 and TRBJ2-5, with TRBD2 matching 9 bases. CDR1 and CDR2 (germline): DFQATT, SNEGSKA (reference sequence). V shed 5 bases and J 1 base; nucleotides not matched to a gene: 8. This CDR3 region has 15 residues. The CDR3 loop is CSAPASGAPQETQYF. The CDR3 DNA reads TGCAGTGCTCCGGCTAGCGGGGCCCCCCAAGAGACCCAGTACTTC.

The rearrangement links TRBV29-1 to TRBJ1-4; possibly TRBD1 for D (5 bases). The CDR3 spans 13 residues. With 6 bases removed from V and 8 bases from J, the gap between germline ends came to 16 bases. CDR1 is SQVTM, CDR2 ANQGSEA, per germline. The CDR3 region has the DNA TGCAGCGTGGGGCTGAGGGGCCCGGAAAAACTGTTTTTT. Residues: CSVGLRGPEKLFF.

The table lists this clonotype with a count of one. The chain employs TRBV10-3 and TRBJ1-5; D not resolved. V was shortened by 0 bases and J by 6 bases, with 27 bases between the two germline ends. The CDR3 spans 20 residues. CDR1 is ENHRY and CDR2 is SYGVKD in the germline V gene. CDR3 loop: CAISESIGSTPRFTVQPQHF. DNA for the CDR3: TGTGCCATCAGTGAGTCGATCGGGTCGACCCCCCGGTTTACAGTTCAGCCCCAGCATTTT.

The V call is TRBV7-9, the J call TRBJ2-6; D not certain. Trimming cost V 11 bases and J 4 bases, with 9 bases left between them. CDR1 is SEHNR, CDR2 FQNEAQ, per germline (reference sequence). The CDR3 is made up of 12 amino acids. The CDR3 region is CAPRVGANVLTF. The CDR3 DNA follows: TGTGCCCCCCGCGTAGGGGCCAACGTCCTGACTTTC.

The chain uses TRBV19 and TRBJ2-3; D possibly corresponds to TRBD2 (5 bases). The CDR3 is 16 residues long. Trimming shortened V by 0 bases and J by 2 bases, and 12 bases separated the two germline ends. Per the germline V gene, CDR1 is LNHDA and CDR2 is SQIVND (reference sequence). The CDR3 nucleotides are TGTGCCAGTAGTATAGAGGCCAGCGGTTACACAGATACGCAGTATTTT. Protein: CASSIEASGYTDTQYF.

This clonotype has more than one count but fewer than ten. The V call is TRBV14, the J call TRBJ2-1, with D maybe TRBD2 (6 bases). Per the germline V gene, CDR1 is SGHDN and CDR2 is FVKESK. CDR3 size: 16 residues. The ends were cut back, 2 bases at V and 2 bases at J, with 13 bases in the middle. CDR3 nucleotides: TGTGCCAGCAGCCAATTGTACGGGGGAACCTACAATGAGCAGTTCTTC. Protein sequence: CASSQLYGGTYNEQFF.

The sample holds one count of this clonotype. The V and J genes are TRBV20-1 and TRBJ2-1; D is uncertain. Trimming took off 1 base at V and 3 bases at J, with 10 bases between the two ends. The CDR3 extends over 14 amino acids. Germline values: CDR1 DFQATT, CDR2 SNEGSKA (reference sequence). The CDR3 bases are TGCAGTGCTAGAGCACCTACCTTCTACAATGAGCAGTTCTTC. Translation: CSARAPTFYNEQFF.

CDR3 in amino acids: CASSYGPGGVYEKLFF. CDR3 DNA sequence: TGTGCCAGCAGTTACGGTCCGGGGGGCGTATATGAAAAACTGTTTTTT. V is TRBV6-5 and J is TRBJ1-4; a weak D match, TRBD1 (6 bases). The length of the CDR3 is 16 residues. Trimming shortened V by 2 bases and J by 6 bases, and 16 bases separated the two germline ends. Germline V gene lookup returns CDR1 MNHEY and CDR2 SVGAGI.

About this clonotype: Germline is not matched at one junction end, which may reflect a read error. V is TRBV12-3 or TRBV12-4 and J is TRBJ2-7; D is perhaps TRBD2 (6 bases). The DNA end favors TRBJ2-4, so the J call may be wrong. This CDR3 spans 17 amino acids. The CDR3 DNA follows: TGTGCCGGCAGTCTATTACGGACGGCCAAAGGAGGGAACATTCAGTACTTC. This translates into CAGSLLRTAKGGNIQYF.

This chain links TRBV12-3 or TRBV12-4 with TRBJ1-2; tentative D call: TRBD1 (6 bases). With 1 base removed from V and 8 bases from J, the gap between germline ends came to 17 bases. The CDR3 is 15 residues long. In DNA, the CDR3 is TGTGCCAGCAGTTTAGTGGGGGCCCCGCGGGAGGGCTACACCTTC. The encoded protein is CASSLVGAPREGYTF.

A single count supports this clonotype. The J gene is TRBJ1-2, the V gene TRBV5-6; D remains ambiguous. This CDR3 has 13 amino acids. The germline V gene has CDR1 SGHDT and CDR2 YYEEEE. The V end lost 2 bases, the J end lost 4 bases, and 9 bases lay between the germline ends. DNA of the CDR3: TGTGCCAGCAGCTTAGACATGTCCTATGGCTACACCTTC. Its translation: CASSLDMSYGYTF.

This clonotype was found many times. Compared with germline, one end of the junction differs, possibly owing to a read error. J is TRBJ2-1 and V is TRBV7-7; 11 bases match TRBD2. CDR3 length: 16 amino acids. The V gene's germline CDR1 is SSHAT and CDR2 FNYEAQ (reference sequence). CDR3 nucleotide sequence: TGTGCTAGCAGCTTAGGGTTAGCGGGAGGGGACAATGAGCAGTTCTTC. Translation: CASSLGLAGGDNEQFF.